This paragraph reports one TCR beta chain. The target antigen is unknown. This record comes from a study of CD8 T cells in ankylosing spondylitis. Study-level points and caveats: Relatively scarce in peripheral blood, disease-linked clones were CD8+. It was reported that disease-linked clones were significantly enriched in matched ankylosing spondylitis synovial fluid. Reactive arthritis synovial fluid and blood were previously reported to contain some motif variants. It appeared that ankylosing spondylitis blood was characterized by a TCR beta motif of roughly 8 highly homologous variants.

The V end lost 4 bases, the J end lost 1 base, and 14 bases lay between the germline ends. Germline-derived CDR1 and CDR2 are LGHDT and YNNKEL (reference sequence). The CDR3 covers 16 residues. Generation of TCR beta libraries employed quantitative 5'-RACE incorporating molecular barcodes. TCRdb fed the 5' RACE reads into MiXCR, producing one record per CDR3 protein. The table records around 890,000 distinct CDR3 sequences, over 9.5% of them present only once. The sample comprised blood, either unsorted or a sorted T cell fraction (not recorded which). The source of this sequence is a male donor with ankylosing spondylitis. The chain employs TRBV3-1 and TRBJ1-5; possible D gene TRBD1, 5 bases. The DNA for the CDR3 is TGTGCCAGCAGCCCGACCGACAGTGGGAGCAATCAGCCCCAGCATTTT. This sequence encodes CASSPTDSGSNQPQHF.